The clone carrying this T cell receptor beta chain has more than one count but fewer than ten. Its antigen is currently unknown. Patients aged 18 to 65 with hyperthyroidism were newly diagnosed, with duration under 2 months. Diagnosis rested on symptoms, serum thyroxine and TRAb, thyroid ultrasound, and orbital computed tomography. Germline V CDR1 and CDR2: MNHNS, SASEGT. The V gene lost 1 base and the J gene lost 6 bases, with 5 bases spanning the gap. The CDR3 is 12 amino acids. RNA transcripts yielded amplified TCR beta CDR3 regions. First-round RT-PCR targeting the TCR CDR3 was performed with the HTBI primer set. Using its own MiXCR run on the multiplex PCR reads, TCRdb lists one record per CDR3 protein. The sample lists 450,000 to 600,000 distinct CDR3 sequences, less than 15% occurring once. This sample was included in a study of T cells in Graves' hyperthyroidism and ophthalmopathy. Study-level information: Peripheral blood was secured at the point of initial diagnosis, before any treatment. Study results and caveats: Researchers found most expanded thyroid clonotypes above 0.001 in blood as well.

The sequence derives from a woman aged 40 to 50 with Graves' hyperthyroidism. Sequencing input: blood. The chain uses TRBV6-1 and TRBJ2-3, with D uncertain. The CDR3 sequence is CASSEGVDTQYF. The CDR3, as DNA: TGTGCCAGCAGTGAAGGGGTTGATACGCAGTATTTT.